A selection of T cell receptor beta chains follows, all from one sample in a study of regulatory T cells in long-lasting Graves disease. From the multiplex PCR reads, TCRdb called clonotypes with MiXCR, one entry per CDR3 protein. The table lists 300,000 to 450,000 distinct CDR3 sequences, roughly 15% of them singletons. The specimen comprised peripheral blood mononuclear cells (PBMCs), sampled at new diagnosis, from a patient treated with antithyroid drugs. Every receptor here comes from a female donor with Graves disease. CDR3s include the opening cysteine and the closing phenylalanine or tryptophan. Fields, in order: V gene, D gene, clone size, J gene, CDR3 protein, CDR3 DNA. The D gene is left open where the match is weak. Size is omitted from some rows. Given values are once, few, many or a class for expanded clones.

>TRBV27|TRBD1|many|TRBJ2-7
CASSSGTGLWVKQYF
TGTGCCAGCAGTTCAGGGACAGGCCTTTGGGTCAAGCAGTACTTC
>TRBV12-5|NA|many|TRBJ1-2
CASGHTYGYTF
TGTGCTAGTGGCCATACGTATGGCTACACCTTC
>TRBV7-9|NA|many|TRBJ1-4
CASSLVNGEKLFF
TGTGCCAGCAGCTTAGTCAACGGGGAAAAACTGTTTTTT
>TRBV6-4|NA|NA|TRBJ1-5
CASSLRLLQPQHF
TGTGCCAGCAGTTTACGGCTGTTACAGCCCCAGCATTTT
>TRBV7-9|NA|few|TRBJ1-1
CASSAPGFLEAFF
TGTGCCAGCAGCGCCCCAGGGTTTCTGGAAGCTTTCTTT
>TRBV4-1|TRBD2|NA|TRBJ2-1
CASSQDRGGWDEQFF
TGCGCCAGCAGCCAAGATCGCGGGGGTTGGGATGAGCAGTTCTTC
>TRBV15|NA|many|TRBJ1-4
CATSSFGRGRTNEKLFF
TGTGCCACCAGCAGTTTCGGACGCGGTAGAACTAATGAAAAACTGTTTTTT
>TRBV18|TRBD1|many|TRBJ1-4
CASSRTGSSEKLFF
TGTGCCAGCTCGCGGACAGGGTCTTCTGAAAAACTGTTTTTT
>TRBV7-2|NA|NA|TRBJ1-5
CASSLVLRQDLSNQPQHF
TGTGCCAGCAGCTTAGTCCTTCGCCAGGACCTTAGCAATCAGCCCCAGCATTTT
>TRBV19|TRBD2|many|TRBJ2-1
CASSSGNPGLDNEQFF
TGTGCCAGTAGTAGTGGAAATCCGGGACTAGATAATGAGCAGTTCTTC
>TRBV12-3/TRBV12-4|NA|many|TRBJ1-1
CASSPGAGYTEAFF
TGTGCCAGCAGTCCCGGGGCAGGGTACACTGAAGCTTTCTTT
>TRBV3-1|TRBD2|many|TRBJ2-5
CASSQVVLAGQETQYF
TGTGCCAGCAGCCAAGTGGTTCTAGCGGGGCAAGAGACCCAGTACTTC
>TRBV7-9|NA|few|TRBJ2-2
CASSLESTFGIMTGELFF
TGTGCCAGCAGCTTAGAGTCCACTTTTGGGATAATGACCGGGGAGCTGTTTTTT
>TRBV7-9|NA|NA|TRBJ2-7
CASSLRSNSYEQYF
TGTGCCAGCAGCTTGCGATCGAACTCCTACGAGCAGTACTTC
>TRBV20-1|TRBD2|few|TRBJ2-3
CSARTPSGGPDTQYF
TGCAGTGCTAGAACCCCCAGCGGGGGGCCAGATACGCAGTATTTT
>TRBV6-2/TRBV6-3|TRBD1|many|TRBJ1-2
CASSATGYRGIDGYTF
TGTGCCAGCAGTGCAACTGGGTACAGGGGCATCGATGGCTACACCTTC
>TRBV24-1|NA|NA|TRBJ2-3
CATSDLPDTQYF
TGTGCCACCAGTGACCTACCTGATACGCAGTATTTT
>TRBV7-9|NA|NA|TRBJ2-1
CASSPMGLSYNEQFF
TGTGCCAGCAGCCCCATGGGACTCAGCTACAATGAGCAGTTCTTC
>TRBV6-2/TRBV6-3|NA|NA|TRBJ2-3
CASSYLKAGDTQYF
TGTGCCAGCAGTTACCTGAAGGCCGGAGATACGCAGTATTTT
>TRBV6-1|NA|once|TRBJ2-1
CASSEEVGSGGNEQFF
TGTGCCAGCAGTGAAGAGGTCGGGAGTGGGGGCAATGAGCAGTTCTTC
>TRBV10-3|NA|many|TRBJ1-4
CAISEGGAANEKLFF
TGTGCCATCAGTGAGGGAGGTGCAGCTAATGAAAAACTGTTTTTT
>TRBV7-2|NA|many|TRBJ1-1
CASSLASAGSTEAFF
TGTGCCAGCAGCTTAGCTTCCGCGGGGTCCACTGAAGCTTTCTTT
>TRBV28|TRBD2|many|TRBJ2-7
CASSLASGGYYEQYF
TGTGCCAGCAGTTTAGCTAGCGGGGGATACTACGAGCAGTACTTC
>TRBV24-1|NA|many|TRBJ1-2
CATSGRNDYGYTF
TGTGCCACCTCGGGAAGAAACGACTATGGCTACACCTTC
>TRBV20-1|NA|many|TRBJ2-7
CSARDVLAAYEQYF
TGCAGTGCTAGAGATGTCCTGGCCGCCTACGAGCAGTACTTC
>TRBV7-6|TRBD1|many|TRBJ1-2
CASSSYRGSGYTF
TGTGCCAGCAGCTCATACAGGGGGTCTGGCTACACCTTC
>TRBV7-2|TRBD2|many|TRBJ2-1
CASSLSASGRPNEQFF
TGTGCCAGCAGCTTATCGGCTAGCGGGAGGCCAAATGAGCAGTTCTTC
>TRBV5-5|NA|many|TRBJ1-5
CASSLVTVQPQHF
TGTGCCAGCAGCTTGGTGACGGTCCAGCCCCAGCATTTT
>TRBV10-3|TRBD2|many|TRBJ2-3
CAISFGGRRTDTQYF
TGTGCCATCAGTTTCGGCGGGAGGAGGACAGATACGCAGTATTTT
>TRBV12-3/TRBV12-4|NA|many|TRBJ2-2
CASRSTENTGELFF
TGTGCCAGCAGGTCGACAGAGAACACCGGGGAGCTGTTTTTT
>TRBV7-9|NA|many|TRBJ1-2
CASSGNNYYGYTF
TGTGCCAGCAGCGGCAACAACTACTATGGCTACACCTTC
>TRBV3-1|NA|many|TRBJ2-7
CASKTGGSYEQYF
TGTGCCAGCAAAACTGGGGGCTCCTACGAGCAGTACTTC
>TRBV5-5|NA|many|TRBJ2-3
CASSFRPRTDTQYF
TGCGCCAGCAGCTTCCGACCCCGCACAGATACGCAGTATTTT
>TRBV12-3/TRBV12-4|NA|many|TRBJ2-5
CASSLGKETQYF
TGTGCCAGCAGTTTAGGGAAAGAGACCCAGTACTTC
>TRBV12-3/TRBV12-4|TRBD2|NA|TRBJ2-7
CATSPGLAGVSYEQYF
TGTGCCACCTCACCCGGACTAGCGGGAGTAAGCTACGAGCAGTACTTC
>TRBV28|TRBD1|NA|TRBJ1-2
CASSETGGLLNYGYTF
TGTGCCAGCAGTGAAACAGGGGGACTTCTTAACTATGGCTACACCTTC
>TRBV28|NA|many|TRBJ1-2
CASGGSLRSNYGYTF
TGTGCCAGCGGGGGCAGCCTACGTTCTAACTATGGCTACACCTTC
>TRBV18|NA|many|TRBJ1-5
CASSPAKKAQPQHF
TGTGCCAGCTCACCCGCCAAAAAGGCGCAGCCCCAGCATTTT
>TRBV12-5|NA|many|TRBJ2-5
CASGLGGPGKTQYF
TGTGCTAGTGGTTTGGGAGGCCCGGGTAAGACCCAGTACTTC
>TRBV5-1|TRBD2|many|TRBJ2-1
CASSGTSGRIPSDEQFF
TGCGCCAGCAGCGGGACTAGCGGGAGGATCCCCAGCGATGAGCAGTTCTTC
>TRBV30|NA|few|TRBJ2-1
CAWRGGVWVGNSYNEQFF
TGTGCCTGGAGGGGGGGTGTGTGGGTCGGCAACTCCTACAATGAGCAGTTCTTC
>TRBV24-1|TRBD2|many|TRBJ2-2
CATSDPTSGRSYGELFF
TGTGCCACCAGTGATCCGACTAGCGGGAGATCTTACGGGGAGCTGTTTTTT
>TRBV3-1|NA|many|TRBJ1-2
CASSQDSWITYGYTF
TGTGCCAGCAGCCAAGATAGCTGGATCACGTATGGCTACACCTTC
>TRBV15|NA|NA|TRBJ1-2
CATSRVNSYYGYTF
TGTGCCACCAGCAGAGTTAACAGCTACTATGGCTACACCTTC
>TRBV20-1|NA|many|TRBJ2-7
CSASGMDSSYEQYF
TGCAGTGCTAGCGGTATGGACAGCTCCTACGAGCAGTACTTC
>TRBV9|NA|few|TRBJ1-2
CASSVRQTGDYGYTF
TGTGCCAGCAGCGTTAGACAGACAGGAGACTATGGCTACACCTTC
>TRBV29-1|NA|NA|TRBJ2-1
CSVSFVFSNEQFF
TGCAGCGTTTCGTTTGTGTTCAGCAATGAGCAGTTCTTC
>TRBV13|NA|many|TRBJ1-4
CASSLEGKNEKLFF
TGTGCCAGCAGCTTAGAGGGTAAAAATGAAAAACTGTTTTTT
>TRBV10-3|NA|many|TRBJ1-5
CAISESTMGSNQPQHF
TGTGCCATCAGTGAGTCGACGATGGGGAGCAATCAGCCCCAGCATTTT
>TRBV7-9|TRBD2|NA|TRBJ2-7
CASSSGLAGGGAYEQYF
TGTGCCAGCAGCTCCGGACTAGCGGGAGGGGGTGCCTACGAGCAGTACTTC
>TRBV6-5|TRBD2|many|TRBJ2-2
CASSYTGLAGGSPGELFF
TGTGCCAGCAGTTACACGGGACTAGCGGGAGGGAGTCCCGGGGAGCTGTTTTTT
>TRBV12-5|NA|many|TRBJ2-5
CASGLVPGEETQYF
TGTGCTAGTGGTTTGGTGCCAGGGGAGGAGACCCAGTACTTC
>TRBV9|TRBD1|many|TRBJ1-2
CASSPSGGTGGDGYTF
TGTGCCAGCAGCCCAAGCGGAGGGACAGGGGGCGACGGCTACACCTTC
>TRBV6-2/TRBV6-3|TRBD2|many|TRBJ2-2
CASRPGLAGGSPRGELFF
TGTGCCAGCAGGCCGGGACTAGCGGGGGGGTCCCCAAGGGGGGAGCTGTTTTTT
>TRBV5-1|TRBD1|many|TRBJ2-3
CASLVGTGADTQYF
TGCGCCAGTTTAGTGGGGACAGGCGCAGATACGCAGTATTTT
>TRBV30|TRBD1|many|TRBJ2-7
CAWQDQGAREQYF
TGTGCCTGGCAGGACCAGGGGGCGCGGGAGCAGTACTTC
>TRBV20-1|TRBD2|many|TRBJ2-2
CSARPDFQTSGRRTGELFF
TGCAGTGCTCGTCCCGACTTCCAGACTAGCGGGAGACGAACCGGGGAGCTGTTTTTT
>TRBV5-1|NA|many|TRBJ2-7
CASIKPGTEFYHEQYF
TGCGCCAGCATCAAGCCAGGGACGGAGTTTTACCACGAGCAGTACTTC
>TRBV5-1|NA|many|TRBJ2-7
CASSLEVWGSTEQYF
TGCGCCAGCAGCTTGGAGGTCTGGGGGAGCACGGAGCAGTACTTC